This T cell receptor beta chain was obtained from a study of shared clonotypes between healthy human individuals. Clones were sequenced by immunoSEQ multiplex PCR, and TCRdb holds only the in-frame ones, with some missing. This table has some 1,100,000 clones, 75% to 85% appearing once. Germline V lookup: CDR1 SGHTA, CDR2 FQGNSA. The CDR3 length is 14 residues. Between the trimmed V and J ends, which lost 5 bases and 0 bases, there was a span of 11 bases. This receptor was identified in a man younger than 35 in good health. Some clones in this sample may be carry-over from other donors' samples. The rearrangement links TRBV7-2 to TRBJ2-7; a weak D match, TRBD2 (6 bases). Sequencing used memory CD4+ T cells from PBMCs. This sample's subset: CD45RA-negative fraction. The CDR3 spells CASSEGLHSYEQYF. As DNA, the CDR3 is TGTGCCAGCAGCGAGGGACTTCACTCCTACGAGCAGTACTTC.